This T cell receptor (beta chain) is drawn from a study of shared clonotypes between healthy human individuals (dated by TCRdb to the early 2020s). Looking at the study overall: A couple of women and three men aged 18 to 49 years were included in the cohort. Each donor's leukapheresis produced roughly between roughly 0.94 and 9.5 billion PBMCs. The study deeply sequenced blood TCR repertoires of five healthy adults to estimate repertoire size and the extent of clonotype sharing between individuals. Libraries were prepared and TCR repertoires were sequenced by different laboratories using diverse techniques, in order to increase sequencing depth and limit assay-specific biases. For each donor, CD4 naive and CD4 memory were each run on three plates, CD8 naive on two plates, and CD8 memory on one plate. On the study overall, not on this receptor specifically: Naive subsets generally had larger estimated clonotype richness than memory subsets. Pairwise subsampling led to the expectation that sequencing depth would affect the degree of clonotype sharing among donors. When several donors were compared, the shared fraction of clonotypes was around 5% for naive CD4, 3% to 4% for naive CD8, roughly 2.5% for memory CD4, and less than 0.45% for memory CD8. Incomplete sequencing was indicated by rarefaction of sorted-subset datasets, despite the large sequencing depth. Because the study included only a small number of donors, the genetic and exposure-history diversity represented was limited. Only blood was sampled, and tissue TCR repertoires likely differ from those in blood. Clonotypes shared by all four sorted-subset donors showed higher generation probabilities than non-shared clonotypes.

With respect to this clone: Its antigen specificity is not known. Base qualities are not recorded, but no much larger clone differs from it by a single base.

Healthy HIV-negative adults with no recently reported acute infections or vaccinations were included as donors. All donors were Caucasian adults living in Nashville, Tennessee, USA. Magnetic negative selection was used to enrich CD4+ T cells, after which naive cells were positively selected on CD45RA and the negative fraction became the memory subset. Blood was collected by leukapheresis, and PBMCs were isolated by Ficoll-Histopaque density gradient centrifugation and then cryopreserved in liquid nitrogen vapor phase. Analytical flow cytometry was used to check the purity and quantity of each magnetically sorted T cell population. From each sorted fraction, genomic DNA was isolated and quantified by UV absorbance on a Nanodrop 2000c. According to the germline V gene, CDR1 reads SGHTA and CDR2 reads FQGNSA. From its cysteine to its phenylalanine, the CDR3 spans 16 amino acids. Kept here is only the CDR3 DNA, which spans 48 bases and is read in frame from base 1. The germline V end is reduced by 1 base and the J end by 6 bases; junction bases left unmatched: 9.

Using the deep immunoSEQ assay, multiplex PCR amplified TCR CDR3 regions from genomic DNA. Genomic DNA extracted from each cell subset was distributed evenly over all wells of several immunoSEQ 96-well plates, and each plate served as one replicate. For sorted subsets, 200 to 250 ng of genomic DNA, equivalent to around 30,000 T cell genomes, went into each replicate PCR. Purified libraries were measured with a Qubit 3.0 fluorometer, size-checked on a Bioanalyzer 2100, and measured again with the KAPA Library Quantification kit. Every immunoSEQ 96-well plate was sequenced on a dedicated single-read 150-cycle Illumina NextSeq 550 flow cell. As for how the authors treated the data: Because the immunoSEQ output held only junctional sequences and lacked quality scores, the filtering could not match the filtering applied to full-length reads. Sequences were annotated with PyIR, a Python wrapper for IgBLAST v1.9, using IMGT germline references to assign V/J genes and CDR3. Reads were removed for weak V/J assignments (E-value above 1e-6), missing CDR3, stop codons, out-of-frame junctions, or ambiguous translated residues. A V3J clonotype was defined by an identical inferred V gene, J gene, and CDR3 amino acid sequence. Percentage overlap between repertoires was calculated by dividing the number of shared unique clonotypes by the size of the smaller repertoire. RTK rarefaction, the Chao1 estimator, and Recon v2.1 estimates of unobserved clonotypes were used to assess repertoire richness. For all TCRbeta clonotypes obtained by the gDNA method from a handful of donors, generation probabilities were computed with OLGA. The clones in this table, taken by TCRdb from immuneACCESS, are in-frame only. Not every clone is retained; where verified, under half of the shortfall comes from an unresolved V gene, and the cause of the rest is unknown. V, J and clone size derive from that table, while D and trimming were established from the DNA sequence. The sample data list about 2.4 million clones, and 80% to 95% of these were observed just once. The ten largest clones represent about 0.39% of the sample.

This TCR was recovered from a young man in good health. Some clones in this sample may be carry-over from other donors' samples. The rearranged chain carries TRBV7-2 and TRBJ2-7; 10 central nucleotides agree with TRBD2. Material for sequencing was naive CD4+ T cells from PBMCs. The cell subset or site label for this specimen denotes: CD45RA+ positively selected. Here the CDR3 is given as CASSLEVLAGVPEQYF. The nucleotides are TGTGCCAGCAGCTTAGAGGTCCTAGCGGGAGTCCCCGAGCAGTACTTC.